This is a list of T cell receptor beta chains from one sample in a study of cytomegalovirus exposure and HLA in healthy donors. Here immunoSEQ multiplex PCR was the method, and the copy in TCRdb shows in-frame clones only, minus some. This sample has 180,000 or so clones; roughly 74% occur once, and the top ten carry about 8%. The sample comprised PBMCs. All receptors derive from a woman in her thirties or forties in good health and CMV-seropositive. Each CDR3 is given with its conserved first and last residue. A D gene is named only where the DNA matches it firmly. Clone sizes are given selectively: once, few, many, or a class where the clone is expanded.

>TRBJ2-1|.|TRBV7-9|TRBD1
CASSSLGGTGSHNEQFF
TGTGCCAGCAGCTCATTAGGAGGGACAGGATCTCACAATGAGCAGTTCTTC
>TRBJ2-7|.|TRBV9|TRBD2
CASSVAGGSPEQYF
TGTGCCAGCAGCGTAGCGGGAGGGAGCCCCGAGCAGTACTTC
>TRBJ1-5|.|TRBV28|.
CASTGGGSSSNQPQHF
TGTGCCAGCACCGGAGGAGGGTCCAGTAGCAATCAGCCCCAGCATTTT
>TRBJ2-1|few|TRBV28|TRBD2
CASSRGRERGNEQFF
TGTGCCAGCAGCCGTGGGCGGGAGAGGGGCAATGAGCAGTTCTTC
>TRBJ2-1|.|TRBV27|.
CASSLTTISYNEQFF
TGTGCCAGCAGTCTGACTACTATATCCTACAATGAGCAGTTCTTC
>TRBJ2-3|.|TRBV29-1|TRBD2
CSATTSGSDTQYF
TGCAGCGCCACGACTAGCGGGAGTGATACGCAGTATTTT
>TRBJ1-2|.|TRBV18|TRBD1
CASSPRGDRVNYGYTF
TGTGCCAGCTCACCACGGGGAGACAGGGTTAACTATGGCTACACCTTC
>TRBJ2-5|.|TRBV6-1|.
CASSEVLEDRGNF
TGTGCCAGCAGTGAAGTATTGGAGGACAGAGGAAACTTC
>TRBJ2-5|few|TRBV28|TRBD2
CASSSGLAGLETQYF
TGTGCCAGCAGTTCGGGACTAGCGGGTCTAGAGACCCAGTACTTC
>TRBJ1-5|.|TRBV11-2|.
CASSMTANQPQHF
TGTGCCAGCAGCATGACAGCCAATCAGCCCCAGCATTTT
>TRBJ1-2|few|TRBV28|.
CASSLFRANYGYTF
TGTGCCAGCAGTTTATTTCGGGCTAACTATGGCTACACCTTC
>TRBJ2-3|.|TRBV28|TRBD2
CASSLGGGAFTDTQYF
TGTGCCAGCAGTTTAGGGGGGGGTGCCTTCACAGATACGCAGTATTTT
>TRBJ2-3|.|TRBV10-3|TRBD2
CAISRAGPTDTQYF
TGTGCCATCAGTAGAGCGGGGCCCACAGATACGCAGTATTTT
>TRBJ1-1|.|TRBV28|TRBD1
CASSLTFRGRDSDTEAFF
TGTGCCAGCAGTTTAACCTTCAGGGGGCGAGATTCGGACACTGAAGCTTTCTTT
>TRBJ1-5|.|TRBV28|.
CAYSRGGPTRQPQHF
TGTGCCTACTCGCGGGGGGGGCCCACGCGTCAGCCCCAGCATTTT
>TRBJ2-1|.|TRBV18|TRBD1
CASSPIQRLDRDNEQFF
TGTGCCAGCTCACCAATACAAAGACTCGACAGGGACAATGAGCAGTTCTTC
>TRBJ2-2|.|TRBV9|TRBD1
CASSVGSDRGRTGELFF
TGTGCCAGCAGCGTAGGGAGTGACAGGGGGCGAACCGGGGAGCTGTTTTTT
>TRBJ2-2|few|TRBV28|TRBD2
CASSLWGLAGGPGELFF
TGTGCCAGCAGTTTATGGGGACTAGCGGGAGGGCCCGGGGAGCTGTTTTTT
>TRBJ2-1|.|TRBV7-2|.
CASSSRENEQFF
TGTGCCAGCAGCTCTCGAGAGAATGAGCAGTTCTTC
>TRBJ2-3|.|TRBV15|.
CATSRDQNVYADTQYF
TGTGCCACCAGCAGAGATCAGAATGTTTACGCAGATACGCAGTATTTT
>TRBJ2-7|.|TRBV11-2|.
CASSPTSLAYEQYF
TGTGCCAGCAGCCCTACTTCTCTCGCCTACGAGCAGTACTTC
>TRBJ2-5|.|TRBV6-5|TRBD2
CASRRAGGRAQYF
TGTGCCAGCAGACGCGCTGGGGGGAGGGCCCAGTACTTC